This TCR beta chain was sequenced during a study of T cells in tuberculosis. Trimming at V came to 6 bases and at J to 6 bases, leaving 10 bases not matched to a gene. The CDR3 is 15 amino acids. The germline gives CDR1 LGHNA, CDR2 YNFKEQ. Findings of the study overall: Shorter CDR3-alpha in active tuberculosis partly drove smaller distances.

In regard to this clone: The antigen is not known.

TCRdb's copy holds only in-frame clones and misses some; the assay was immunoSEQ multiplex PCR. The sample lists tens of thousands of clones; around 90% were seen once. Stated time point: new active TB diagnosis, blood taken before or within 7 days of starting treatment. HIV-seronegative South African adults aged 18 years or older had newly diagnosed active tuberculosis. The rearrangement links TRBV4-2 to TRBJ2-1; 8 bases map to TRBD2. The sequence was obtained from an adult with tuberculosis. The source was PBMCs, collected at tuberculosis diagnosis. CDR3 sequence: CASRLIGLAANEQFF. CDR3 DNA sequence: TGTGCCAGCAGGTTAATAGGACTAGCTGCCAATGAGCAGTTCTTC.